This entry describes one TCR beta chain. Its antigen is not identified. Generated by immunoSEQ multiplex PCR, the TCRdb table keeps only in-frame clones and is missing some. This repertoire shows 110,000 to 150,000 clones, nearly 95% found once; its top ten account for roughly 1.4%. V lost 4 bases and J lost 5, with 14 bases in between. Per germline, CDR1 SGHTA and CDR2 FQGNSA. The CDR3 contains 15 residues. These data come from a study of CD4+ T cells in melanoma. Regarding the study as a whole: CD8+ T cell, macrophage and B cell function reportedly correlated with neoantigen-specific CD4+ T cells. Neoantigen-specific CD4+ T cells in melanoma reportedly had diverse differentiation states.

The clonotype was recovered from a human donor with melanoma. The J gene is TRBJ1-4, the V gene TRBV7-2; D gene unclear. CDR3 nucleotide sequence: TGTGCCAGCAGCTCTCGCCCTAGCGGAAATGAAAAACTGTTTTTT. Protein: CASSSRPSGNEKLFF.